The T cell receptor beta chain described here comes from a study of regulatory T cells in long-lasting Graves disease. The time point is: persistent/refractory GD, antithyroid drugs over 5 years with positive TRAb. Scientists built the TCR library using RNA that was extracted from PBMCs. Graves' disease diagnosis followed American Thyroid Association guidelines. With V trimmed by 3 bases and J by 2 bases, 9 bases remained unmatched. Germline lookup yields CDR1 MDHEN and CDR2 SYDVKM. This CDR3 is 16 amino acids long. Findings and limits, study-wide: Patients with persistent disease shared 2,741 public clonotypes, outpacing the roughly 870 shared by new patients. Lower TCR diversity was seen in persistent Graves' patients than in newly diagnosed ones. Newly diagnosed disease favored TRBV20-1 and TRBJ2-1 over persistent disease.

In building TCR beta libraries, iRepertoire HTBI primers were used together with Arm-PCR of CDR3 regions. TCRdb independently ran MiXCR on the multiplex PCR reads; one entry per CDR3 protein. The data contain over 350,000 distinct CDR3 sequences, around 20% of them singletons. At least ten counts were recorded for this clonotype. Its antigen remains unknown. Here the sequenced sample was peripheral blood mononuclear cells (PBMCs), taken when the disease was refractory, from a patient treated with antithyroid drugs. J is TRBJ2-5 and V is TRBV28, with 7 bases identical to TRBD2. This clonotype was obtained from a female donor with Graves disease. This chain's CDR3 is CASSLPPGRGQETQYF. CDR3 DNA: TGTGCCAGCAGTTTGCCGCCTGGGAGGGGACAAGAGACCCAGTACTTC.